The 14 T cell receptor beta chains below all came from one sample that was sequenced in a study of blood T cell repertoires in COVID-19 (dated by TCRdb to 2018 to 2021). The method behind the library was the immunoSEQ multiplex PCR assay. Sourced from immuneACCESS, this table was stored by TCRdb with only in-frame sequences that have V and J called. A share of the clones is absent; for the studies checked, an unresolved V gene accounts for under half, and the remainder has no known explanation. The sample records about 360,000 clones, about 88% of which are singletons. Clones ranked in the top ten supply over 2.5% of the sample. The sample comprised peripheral blood. These receptors were obtained from a human donor in a cohort sampled during active COVID-19.

V is TRBV7-8 and J is TRBJ2-7; D not certain. V was cut by 3 bases and J by 1 base, with 25 bases left in between. Germline values: CDR1 SGHVS, CDR2 FQNEAQ. This CDR3 is 19 amino acids long. The CDR3 coding sequence is TGTGCCAGCAGCTTCTTCGACAATCCCTTTCTACGACCGTCCTACGAGCAGTACTTC. This encodes CASSFFDNPFLRPSYEQYF.

The CDR3 region is CASSRGTLNTEAFF. The CDR3 DNA follows: TGTGCCAGCAGCAGGGGGACGCTGAACACTGAAGCTTTCTTT. The chain employs TRBV9 and TRBJ1-1, with a possible D match to TRBD1 (6 bases). The CDR3 has 14 amino acids. Trimming pared 4 bases from V and 0 bases from J, leaving 10 bases between. The germline V gene encodes CDR1 SGDLS and CDR2 YYNGEE.

This clone was recorded a few times. The genes are TRBV11-3 and TRBJ2-6, with 9 bases aligning to TRBD1. V gave up 4 bases and J gave up 0 bases; unmatched junction bases: 7. The germline V gene has CDR1 SGHNT and CDR2 YENEEA. The CDR3 totals 18 residues. Here the CDR3 DNA reads TGTGCCAGCAGCTCGCCGGGGACAGGGATCTCTGGGGCCAACGTCCTGACTTTC. Protein: CASSSPGTGISGANVLTF.

The V gene is TRBV12-3 or TRBV12-4, the J gene TRBJ1-2, with D possibly being TRBD1 (6 bases). Deletions cut 5 bases from V and 4 bases from J, with 11 bases between. The CDR3 consists of 13 residues. CDR3 in DNA: TGTGCCAGCAGTCCACAGGGCCTCTATGGCTACACCTTC. It translates to CASSPQGLYGYTF.

The gene calls are TRBV30 and TRBJ1-1; 8 nucleotides match TRBD1. CDR3 length: 19 residues. Losses at the gene ends were 0 bases for V and 0 bases for J; bases not matched to a gene: 15. CDR1 and CDR2 from the germline V gene are GTSNPN and SVGIG (reference sequence). CDR3: CAWSVDFGRGQAMNTEAFF. Here the CDR3 DNA reads TGTGCCTGGAGTGTAGATTTTGGTAGGGGACAGGCGATGAACACTGAAGCTTTCTTT.

The rearrangement joins TRBV7-2 to TRBJ2-1, with D tentatively TRBD1 (5 bases). V lost 5 bases, J lost 8 bases, and 10 bases lay in between. CDR1 is SGHTA and CDR2 is FQGNSA in the germline V gene. The CDR3 runs to 12 residues. The CDR3 reads CASSRQIDEQFF. DNA of the CDR3: TGTGCCAGCAGCCGACAGATCGATGAGCAGTTCTTC.

The genes are TRBV7-3 and TRBJ2-6; a possible D gene is TRBD2 (6 bases). Germline V CDR1 and CDR2: SGHTA, FQGTGA. V dropped 8 bases and J dropped 0 bases, with 14 bases sitting between them. This CDR3 has 16 amino acids. In DNA, the CDR3 is TGTGCCAGCCAGGCGGAGGGGACCTCTGGGGCCAACGTCCTGACTTTC. The encoded protein is CASQAEGTSGANVLTF.

The chain couples TRBV29-1 to TRBJ2-1, with TRBD2 matching 7 bases. V gave up 4 bases and J gave up 5 bases; unmatched junction bases: 2. The CDR3 consists of 12 residues. Per germline, CDR1 SQVTM and CDR2 ANQGSEA. CDR3 DNA sequence: TGCAGCGTTGGGGCGGGAGACAATGAGCAGTTCTTC. As protein: CSVGAGDNEQFF.

The chain combines TRBV30 with TRBJ2-5; D gene unclear. V lost 3 bases and J lost 0, with 2 bases in between. Germline assignment: CDR1 GTSNPN and CDR2 SVGIG (reference sequence). The CDR3 runs 11 residues. The CDR3 sequence is CAWSDQETQYF. The CDR3 DNA sequence: TGTGCCTGGAGCGACCAAGAGACCCAGTACTTC.

The chain uses TRBV19 and TRBJ1-2; 8 bases are shared with TRBD1. With 5 bases clipped from V and 7 bases from J, the junction kept 15 bases outside the gene matches. The germline gives CDR1 LNHDA, CDR2 SQIVND (reference sequence). This CDR3 contains 16 residues. The CDR3 here is CASSATLSGQVSGYTF. The DNA for the CDR3 is TGTGCCAGTAGTGCGACACTCTCGGGACAGGTCTCTGGCTACACCTTC.

This clone was counted a single time. The V call is TRBV5-4, the J call TRBJ1-5; TRBD1 is a possible D gene (5 bases). This CDR3 has 14 amino acids. The germline V gene encodes CDR1 SGHNT and CDR2 YYREEE (reference sequence). Trimming removed 4 bases at V and 1 base at J, with 9 bases between. The CDR3 coding sequence is TGTGCCAGCAGCCAGCGGGGGAGCAATCAGCCCCAGCATTTT. This sequence encodes CASSQRGSNQPQHF.

This CDR3 is CASRRSGGPGAQYF. CDR3 in DNA: TGTGCCAGTCGGCGGTCGGGGGGCCCCGGGGCCCAGTACTTC. This chain uses TRBV13 with TRBJ2-5; tentative D call: TRBD2 (7 bases). The CDR3 is 14 amino acids. Trimming left V 9 bases short and J 9 bases short, with 23 bases between. Per the germline V gene, CDR1 is PRHDT and CDR2 is FYEKMQ (reference sequence).

This clone came up once. CDR3 region: CASSPKKLLAGAQETQYF. The CDR3 nucleotides are TGCGCCAGCAGCCCCAAGAAACTCCTAGCGGGAGCACAAGAGACCCAGTACTTC. This sequence joins TRBV4-1 and TRBJ2-5; 10 nucleotides match TRBD2. The V and J ends lost 4 bases and 2 bases, in that order; junction bases with no gene match: 13. This CDR3 region has 18 residues. CDR1 is MGHRA, CDR2 YSYEKL, per germline.

The chain joins TRBV7-2 to TRBJ2-4; TRBD1 matches 11 bases. Losses at the gene ends were 4 bases for V and 0 bases for J; bases not matched to a gene: 8. CDR3 size: 18 residues. Germline V CDR1 and CDR2: SGHTA, FQGNSA. The DNA of the CDR3 is TGTGCCAGCAGCTCCTGGACAGGGGGCGAGGGAGCCAAAAACATTCAGTACTTC. It encodes CASSSWTGGEGAKNIQYF.